This T cell receptor (beta chain) was recorded in a study of identical twins. Findings and limits, study-wide: The abundant beta clonotypes from cord blood had fewer insertions, and memory repertoires had none of this. Conclusions leaned on cross-sectional statistical analysis and did not track the same donors over time.

Every sampled donor was Caucasian and healthy. TCRdb independently ran MiXCR on the 5' RACE reads; one entry per CDR3 protein. The sample contains some 600,000 distinct CDR3 sequences, about 7.6% of which appear only once. The CDR3 consists of 15 residues. CDR1 is SEHNR and CDR2 is FQNEAQ in the germline V gene (reference sequence). V was clipped by 1 base and J by 3 bases; unmatched bases: 4. This clonotype was counted at least ten times. Its target is not known. This same sample was also part of a study on yellow fever vaccine responses in identical twins.

The receptor was isolated from a woman aged 18 to 35 in good health. The material sequenced was PBMCs. The rearrangement links TRBV7-9 to TRBJ2-7; 9 positions match TRBD2. The CDR3 sequence: CASSLVTSGFYEQYF. The CDR3 region has the DNA TGTGCCAGCAGCTTAGTGACTAGCGGCTTCTACGAGCAGTACTTC.